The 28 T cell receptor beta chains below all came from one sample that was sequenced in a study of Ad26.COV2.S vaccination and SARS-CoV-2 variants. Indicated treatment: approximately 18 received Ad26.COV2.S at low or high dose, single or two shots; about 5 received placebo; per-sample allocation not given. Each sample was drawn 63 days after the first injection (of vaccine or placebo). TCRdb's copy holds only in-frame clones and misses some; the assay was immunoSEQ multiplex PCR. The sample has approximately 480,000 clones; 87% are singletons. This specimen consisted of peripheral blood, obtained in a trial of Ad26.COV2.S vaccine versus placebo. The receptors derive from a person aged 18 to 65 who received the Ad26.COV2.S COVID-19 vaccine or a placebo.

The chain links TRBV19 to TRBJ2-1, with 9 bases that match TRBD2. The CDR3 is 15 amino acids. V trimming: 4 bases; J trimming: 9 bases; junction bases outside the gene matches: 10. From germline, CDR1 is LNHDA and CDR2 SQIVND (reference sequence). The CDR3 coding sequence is TGTGCCAGTAGTAGCCGAGGCGGGAGGGCTAGTGAGCAGTTCTTC. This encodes CASSSRGGRASEQFF.

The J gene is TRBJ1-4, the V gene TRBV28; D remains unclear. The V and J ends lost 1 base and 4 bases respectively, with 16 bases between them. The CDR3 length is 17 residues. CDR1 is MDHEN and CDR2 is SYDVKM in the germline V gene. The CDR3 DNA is TGTGCCAGCAGTTTATCTACATGGCCCGCCTTTAATGAAAAACTGTTTTTT. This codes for CASSLSTWPAFNEKLFF.

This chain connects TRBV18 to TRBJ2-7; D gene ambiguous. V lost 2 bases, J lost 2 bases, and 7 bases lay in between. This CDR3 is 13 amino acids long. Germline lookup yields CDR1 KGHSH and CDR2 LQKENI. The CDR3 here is CASSPGVTYEQYF. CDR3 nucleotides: TGTGCCAGCTCACCAGGGGTAACCTACGAGCAGTACTTC.

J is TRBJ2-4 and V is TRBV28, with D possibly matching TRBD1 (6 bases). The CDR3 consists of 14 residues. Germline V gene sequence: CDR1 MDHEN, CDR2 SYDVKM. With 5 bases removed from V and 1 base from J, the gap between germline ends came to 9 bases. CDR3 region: CASSKTGAKNIQYF. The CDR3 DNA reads TGTGCCAGCAGTAAAACAGGGGCCAAAAACATTCAGTACTTC. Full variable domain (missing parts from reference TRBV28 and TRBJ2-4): DVKVTQSSRYLVKRTGEKVFLECVQDMDHENMFWYRQDPGLGLRLIYFSYDVKMKEKGDIPEGYSVSREKKERFSLILESASTNQTSMYLCASSKTGAKNIQYFGAGTRLSVL.

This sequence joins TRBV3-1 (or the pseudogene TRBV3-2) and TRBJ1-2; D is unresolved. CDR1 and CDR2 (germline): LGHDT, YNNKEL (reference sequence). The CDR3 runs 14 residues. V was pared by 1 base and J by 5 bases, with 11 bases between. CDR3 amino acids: CASSQVEPSYGYTF. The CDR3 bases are TGTGCCAGCAGCCAAGTTGAACCATCTTATGGCTACACCTTC.

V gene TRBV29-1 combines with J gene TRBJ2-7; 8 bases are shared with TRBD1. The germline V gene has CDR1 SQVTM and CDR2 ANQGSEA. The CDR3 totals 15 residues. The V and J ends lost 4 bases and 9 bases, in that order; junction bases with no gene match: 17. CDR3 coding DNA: TGCAGCGTTGTTTCCCTTTTGGACAGGGATCTGGTGCAGTACTTC. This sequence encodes CSVVSLLDRDLVQYF.

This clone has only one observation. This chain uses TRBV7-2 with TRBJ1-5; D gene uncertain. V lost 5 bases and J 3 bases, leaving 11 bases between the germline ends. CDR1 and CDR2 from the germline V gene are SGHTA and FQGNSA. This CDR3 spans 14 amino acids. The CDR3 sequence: CASSPSRYNQPQHF. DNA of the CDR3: TGTGCCAGCAGCCCGAGCCGCTACAATCAGCCCCAGCATTTT.

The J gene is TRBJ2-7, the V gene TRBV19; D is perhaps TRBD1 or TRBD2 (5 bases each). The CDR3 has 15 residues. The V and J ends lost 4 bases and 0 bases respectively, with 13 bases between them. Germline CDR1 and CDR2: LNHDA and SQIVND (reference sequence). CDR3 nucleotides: TGTGCCAGTAGTAGGGCCCGGGACGGCTCCTACGAGCAGTACTTC. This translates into CASSRARDGSYEQYF.

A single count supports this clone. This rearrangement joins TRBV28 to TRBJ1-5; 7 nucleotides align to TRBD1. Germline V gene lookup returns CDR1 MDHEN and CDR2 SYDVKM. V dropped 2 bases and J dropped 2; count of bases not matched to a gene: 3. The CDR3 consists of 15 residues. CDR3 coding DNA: TGTGCCAGCAGTTTAGACAGGGCGGGCAATCAGCCCCAGCATTTT. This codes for CASSLDRAGNQPQHF.

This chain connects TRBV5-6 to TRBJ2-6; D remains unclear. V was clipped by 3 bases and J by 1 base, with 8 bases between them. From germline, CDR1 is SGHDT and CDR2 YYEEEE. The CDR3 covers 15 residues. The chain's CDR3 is CASSWVGSGANVLTF. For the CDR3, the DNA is TGTGCCAGCAGCTGGGTGGGGTCTGGGGCCAACGTCCTGACTTTC.

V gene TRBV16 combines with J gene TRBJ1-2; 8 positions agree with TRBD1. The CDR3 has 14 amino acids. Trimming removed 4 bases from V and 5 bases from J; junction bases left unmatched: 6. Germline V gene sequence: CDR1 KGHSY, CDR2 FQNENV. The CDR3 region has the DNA TGTGCCAGCAGCCGCGGACAGGGATTGTATGGCTACACCTTC. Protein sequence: CASSRGQGLYGYTF.

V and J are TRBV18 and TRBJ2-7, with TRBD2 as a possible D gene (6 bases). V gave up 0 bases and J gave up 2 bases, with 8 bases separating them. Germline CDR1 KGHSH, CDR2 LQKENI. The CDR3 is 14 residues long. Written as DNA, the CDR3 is TGTGCCAGCTCACCACCGGGGGGAGCCTACGAGCAGTACTTC. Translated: CASSPPGGAYEQYF.

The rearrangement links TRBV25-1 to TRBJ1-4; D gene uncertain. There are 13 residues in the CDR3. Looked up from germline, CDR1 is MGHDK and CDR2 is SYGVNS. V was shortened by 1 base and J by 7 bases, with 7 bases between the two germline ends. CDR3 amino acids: CASSESLFEKLFF. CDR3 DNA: TGTGCCAGCAGTGAATCCCTTTTTGAAAAACTGTTTTTT.

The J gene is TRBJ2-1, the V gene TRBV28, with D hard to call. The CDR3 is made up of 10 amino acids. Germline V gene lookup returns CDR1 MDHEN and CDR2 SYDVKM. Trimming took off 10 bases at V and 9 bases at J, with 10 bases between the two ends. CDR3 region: CATSRGEQFF. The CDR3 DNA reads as TGTGCCACCTCGCGTGGTGAGCAGTTCTTC.

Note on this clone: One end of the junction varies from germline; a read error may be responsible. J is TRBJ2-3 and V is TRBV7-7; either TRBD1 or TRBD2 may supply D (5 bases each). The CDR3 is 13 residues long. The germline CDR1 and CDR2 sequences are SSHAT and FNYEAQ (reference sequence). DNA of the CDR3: TGTGCTAGCAGCCCGGGGCTGACAGATACGCAGTATTTT. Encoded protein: CASSPGLTDTQYF. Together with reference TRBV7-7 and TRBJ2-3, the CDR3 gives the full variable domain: GAGVSQSPRYKVTKRGQDVTLRCDPISSHATLYWYQQALGQGPEFLTYFNYEAQPDKSGLPSDRFSAERPEGSISTLTIQRTEQRDSAMYRCASSPGLTDTQYFGPGTRLTVL.

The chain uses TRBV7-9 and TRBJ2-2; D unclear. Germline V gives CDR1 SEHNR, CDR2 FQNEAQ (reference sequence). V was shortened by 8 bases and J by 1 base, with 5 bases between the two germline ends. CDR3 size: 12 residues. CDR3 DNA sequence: TGTGCCAGCGAACAGAACACCGGGGAGCTGTTTTTT. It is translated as CASEQNTGELFF.

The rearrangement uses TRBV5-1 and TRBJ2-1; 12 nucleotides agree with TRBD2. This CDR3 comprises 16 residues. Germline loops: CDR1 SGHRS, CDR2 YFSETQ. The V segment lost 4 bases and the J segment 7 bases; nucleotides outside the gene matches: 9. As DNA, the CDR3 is TGCGCCAGCAGCCCAAGATGGACTAGCGGGAAAAATGAGCAGTTCTTC. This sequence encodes CASSPRWTSGKNEQFF.

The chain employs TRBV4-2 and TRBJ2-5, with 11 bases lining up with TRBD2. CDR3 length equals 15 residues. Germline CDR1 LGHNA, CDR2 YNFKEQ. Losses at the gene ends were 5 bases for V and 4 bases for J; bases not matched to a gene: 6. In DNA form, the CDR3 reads TGTGCCAGCAGCTCGTTGACTAGCGGGACAGAGACCCAGTACTTC. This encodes CASSSLTSGTETQYF.

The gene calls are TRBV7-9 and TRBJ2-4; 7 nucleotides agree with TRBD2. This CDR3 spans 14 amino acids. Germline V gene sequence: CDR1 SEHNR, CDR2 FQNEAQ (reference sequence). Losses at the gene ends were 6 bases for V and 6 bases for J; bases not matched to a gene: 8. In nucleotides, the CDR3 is TGTGCCAGCAGTAGTCCAGGGAGGGGAAACATTCAGTACTTC. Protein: CASSSPGRGNIQYF.

DNA for the CDR3: TGTGCCAGCAGTTTGGCAGGGATAGTGCAGTACTTC. It encodes CASSLAGIVQYF. The genes are TRBV27 and TRBJ2-7; tentatively, D is TRBD1 (5 bases). Between the trimmed V and J ends, which lost 3 bases and 9 bases, there was a span of 12 bases. The CDR3 runs to 12 residues. Germline CDR1 MNHEY, CDR2 SMNVEV (reference sequence).

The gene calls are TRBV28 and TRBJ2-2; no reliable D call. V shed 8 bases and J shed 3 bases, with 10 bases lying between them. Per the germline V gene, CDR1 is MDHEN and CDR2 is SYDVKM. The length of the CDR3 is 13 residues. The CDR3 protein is CASDGWDTGELFF. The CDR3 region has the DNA TGTGCCAGCGATGGATGGGACACCGGGGAGCTGTTTTTT.

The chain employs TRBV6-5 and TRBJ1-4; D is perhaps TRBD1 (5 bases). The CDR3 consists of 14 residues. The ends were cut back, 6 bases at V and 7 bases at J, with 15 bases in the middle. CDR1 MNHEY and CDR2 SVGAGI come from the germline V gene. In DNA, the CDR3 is TGTGCCAGCAGAGCGATGTGGGGCGCTGAAAAACTGTTTTTT. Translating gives CASRAMWGAEKLFF.

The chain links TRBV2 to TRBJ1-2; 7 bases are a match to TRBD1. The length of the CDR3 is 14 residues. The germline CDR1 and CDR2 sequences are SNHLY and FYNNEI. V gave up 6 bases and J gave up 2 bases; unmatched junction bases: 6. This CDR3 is CASRQGRGNYGYTF. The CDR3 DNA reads TGTGCCAGCAGACAGGGGAGAGGGAACTATGGCTACACCTTC.

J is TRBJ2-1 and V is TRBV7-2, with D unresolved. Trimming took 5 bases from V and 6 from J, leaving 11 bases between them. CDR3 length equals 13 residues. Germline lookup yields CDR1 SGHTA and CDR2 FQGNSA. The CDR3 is CASSVSYVNEQFF. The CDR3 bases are TGTGCCAGCAGCGTATCCTACGTCAATGAGCAGTTCTTC.

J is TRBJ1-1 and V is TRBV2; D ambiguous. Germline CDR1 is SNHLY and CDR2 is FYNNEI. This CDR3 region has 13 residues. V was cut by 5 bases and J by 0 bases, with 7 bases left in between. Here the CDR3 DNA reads TGTGCCAGCAGTCTTAGGCTGAACACTGAAGCTTTCTTT. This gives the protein CASSLRLNTEAFF.

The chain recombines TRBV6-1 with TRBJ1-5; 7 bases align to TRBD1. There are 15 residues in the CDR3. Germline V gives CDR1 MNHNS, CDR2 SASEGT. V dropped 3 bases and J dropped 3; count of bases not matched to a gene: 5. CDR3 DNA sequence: TGTGCCAGCAGTGAGAGGGGACAGATCAATCAGCCCCAGCATTTT. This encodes CASSERGQINQPQHF.

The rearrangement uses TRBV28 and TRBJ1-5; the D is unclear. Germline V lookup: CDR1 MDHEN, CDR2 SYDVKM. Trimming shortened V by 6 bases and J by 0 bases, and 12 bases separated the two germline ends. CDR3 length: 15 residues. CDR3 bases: TGTGCCAGCAGGGGTTCAGATTATAGCAATCAGCCCCAGCATTTT. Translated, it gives CASRGSDYSNQPQHF.

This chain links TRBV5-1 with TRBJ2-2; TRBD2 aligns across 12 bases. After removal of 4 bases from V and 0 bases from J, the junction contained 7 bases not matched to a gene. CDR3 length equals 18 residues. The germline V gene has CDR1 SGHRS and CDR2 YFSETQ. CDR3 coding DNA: TGCGCCAGCAGCCCGCGGACTAGCGGGGCCGCGAACACCGGGGAGCTGTTTTTT. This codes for CASSPRTSGAANTGELFF.